These 7 T cell receptor beta chains were sequenced from one sample in a study of T cell responses to AZD1222 COVID-19 vaccine (dated by TCRdb to the early 2020s). Library method: the immunoSEQ multiplex PCR assay. In its TCRdb copy, this immuneACCESS table keeps in-frame sequences only and misses some clones. Where compared with another copy, unresolved V genes explain less than half of these, and the others have no known cause. In all, the sample holds 85,000 to 120,000 clones, and 80% to 85% of those were seen once. The ten top clones hold about 17% of the sample. According to the study, the label for this sample's time point signals: baseline before first vaccination. The sequences come from peripheral blood, collected on day 0 of AZD1222 vaccination. Receptor source: an adult in good health.

The chain has TRBV9 and TRBJ2-7; no definite D call. Germline CDR1 reads SGDLS; CDR2 reads YYNGEE. The CDR3 has 13 amino acids. The V gene lost 4 bases and the J gene lost 3 bases, with 11 bases spanning the gap. DNA for the CDR3: TGTGCCAGCAGCCCTTACGGGTGCTACGAGCAGTACGTC. It codes for CASSPYGCYEQYV.

In the case of this clone: At one of its ends the junction is not consistent with the germline gene, which may arise from a read error. The chain links TRBV6-1 to TRBJ2-6; the match to TRBD1 covers 9 bases. CDR3 length: 19 amino acids. Germline CDR1 MNHNS, CDR2 SASEGT. CDR3 protein: CASSEAPGQGIGGANVLTF. The CDR3 DNA reads TGTGCCAGCAGCGAAGCGCCGGGACAGGGAATAGGTGGGGCCAACGTCCTGACTTTC.

The chain uses TRBV21-1 and TRBJ2-6. TRBV21-1 is recorded as a pseudogene. CDR3 size: 13 residues. The CDR3 coding sequence is TGTGCCAGCAGGGTCTCTGGGGCCAACGTCCTGACTTTC. It encodes CASRVSGANVLTF.

The CDR3 loop is CASSQAGELFF. The CDR3 bases are TGTGCCAGTAGTCAGGCGGGGGAGCTGTTTTTT. This chain joins TRBV19 and TRBJ2-2, with D unclear. In germline, CDR1 is LNHDA, CDR2 SQIVND (reference sequence). Between the trimmed V and J ends, which lost 5 bases and 8 bases, there was a span of 6 bases. CDR3 size: 11 residues.

The chain is built from TRBV4-3 and TRBJ2-6; either TRBD1 or TRBD2 may supply D (6 bases each). This CDR3 has 17 residues. Germline V gene sequence: CDR1 LGHNA, CDR2 YSLEER. V lost 3 bases, J lost 1 base, and 13 bases lay in between. As DNA, the CDR3 is TGCGCCAGCAGCCAGGGGGGCCGGCTGTCTGGGGCCAACGTCCTGACTTTC. Its protein product is CASSQGGRLSGANVLTF.

The chain recombines TRBV7-2 with TRBJ1-1, with 10 bases that match TRBD1. Trimming cost V 5 bases and J 3 bases; bases outside gene matches: 6. The CDR3 loop spans 15 amino acids. Germline CDR1 reads SGHTA; CDR2 reads FQGNSA. The CDR3: CASSKDRGVYTEAFF. In DNA, the CDR3 is TGTGCCAGCAGCAAGGACAGGGGGGTGTACACTGAAGCTTTCTTT.

V and J are TRBV28 and TRBJ1-5; no clear D gene. This CDR3 region has 13 residues. Trimming took 7 bases from V and 3 from J, leaving 10 bases between them. Germline lookup yields CDR1 MDHEN and CDR2 SYDVKM. The CDR3 here is CASTYLINQPQHF. CDR3 coding DNA: TGTGCCAGCACCTATCTGATCAATCAGCCCCAGCATTTT.